Following are 22 T cell receptor beta chains from one sample sequenced in a study of Ad26.COV2.S vaccination and SARS-CoV-2 variants. Profiled with immunoSEQ multiplex PCR; TCRdb holds only in-frame clones, not every one. The data contain approximately 300,000 clones, about 82% of them singletons. Treatment given: approximately 18 received Ad26.COV2.S at low or high dose, single or two shots; five or six received placebo; per-sample allocation not given. The study sampled participants on day 63 after the first vaccine or placebo injection. This material consisted of peripheral blood, taken in a trial of Ad26.COV2.S vaccine versus placebo. These receptors all stem from a person between 18 and 65 years old who received the Ad26.COV2.S COVID-19 vaccine or a placebo.

The rearrangement uses TRBV6-2 or TRBV6-3 and TRBJ1-5; the D is unclear. Trimming took 5 bases from V and 7 from J, leaving 24 bases between them. This CDR3 spans 17 amino acids. Germline V gene data show CDR1 as MNHEY and CDR2 as SVGEGT. CDR3 loop: CASSARAASWTGQPQHF. CDR3 in DNA: TGTGCCAGCAGTGCCCGGGCCGCAAGCTGGACTGGACAGCCCCAGCATTTT.

The CDR3, as DNA: TGTGCCAGCAGTGAAAGCCGACAGTCACATAATGAAAAACTGTTTTTT. This sequence encodes CASSESRQSHNEKLFF. This sequence joins TRBV6-1 and TRBJ1-4; a possible D gene is TRBD1 (5 bases). From germline, CDR1 is MNHNS and CDR2 SASEGT. The ends were cut back, 2 bases at V and 4 bases at J, with 14 bases in the middle. The CDR3 totals 16 residues.

This rearrangement joins TRBV5-5 to TRBJ1-3; TRBD1 is a possible D gene (6 bases). Trimming cost V 2 bases and J 2 bases, with 11 bases left between them. The CDR3 runs 15 residues. Per the germline V gene, CDR1 is SGHKS and CDR2 is YYEKEE (reference sequence). The DNA of the CDR3 is TGTGCCAGCAGCTTCCAGGGGCCGCCTGGAAACACCATATATTTT. Its translation: CASSFQGPPGNTIYF.

The V gene is TRBV7-2, the J gene TRBJ2-2; 9 bases align to TRBD2. This CDR3 comprises 17 residues. V shed 5 bases and J 0 bases; nucleotides not matched to a gene: 7. CDR1 is SGHTA and CDR2 is FQGNSA in the germline V gene. CDR3 in DNA: TGTGCCAGCAGCCCGCGGGGGGGAATAACGAACACCGGGGAGCTGTTTTTT. Amino acids: CASSPRGGITNTGELFF.

The chain uses TRBV7-9 and TRBJ2-1; 15 bases line up with TRBD2. Germline V gene lookup returns CDR1 SEHNR and CDR2 FQNEAQ (reference sequence). V was clipped by 5 bases and J by 7 bases; unmatched bases: 9. The CDR3 extends over 17 amino acids. CDR3 amino acids: CASSPGTSGGMGNEQFF. CDR3 nucleotides: TGTGCCAGCAGCCCCGGGACTAGCGGGGGGATGGGGAATGAGCAGTTCTTC. The full variable domain, its missing parts supplied by reference TRBV7-9 and TRBJ2-1, is DTGVSQNPRHKITKRGQNVTFRCDPISEHNRLYWYRQTLGQGPEFLTYFQNEAQLEKSRLLSDRFSAERPKGSFSTLEIQRTEQGDSAMYLCASSPGTSGGMGNEQFFGPGTRLTVL.

The rearrangement uses TRBV5-6 and TRBJ1-4; D is undetermined. This CDR3 is built from 12 residues. Germline CDR1 SGHDT, CDR2 YYEEEE. Between the trimmed V and J ends, which lost 0 bases and 6 bases, there was a span of 3 bases. CDR3 protein: CASSLADEKLFF. The DNA for the CDR3 is TGTGCCAGCAGCTTGGCTGATGAAAAACTGTTTTTT. The entire variable domain, with the rest obtained from reference TRBV5-6 and TRBJ1-4, is as follows: DAGVTQSPTHLIKTRGQQVTLRCSPKSGHDTVSWYQQALGQGPQFIFQYYEEEERQRGNFPDRFSGHQFPNYSSELNVNALLLGDSALYLCASSLADEKLFFGSGTQLSVL.

The chain joins TRBV7-2 to TRBJ2-7; D is perhaps TRBD1 (7 bases). CDR1 and CDR2 (germline): SGHTA, FQGNSA. This CDR3 comprises 15 residues. Trimming stripped 3 bases from V and 0 bases from J, with 12 bases between. The DNA for the CDR3 is TGTGCCAGCAGCTTTCGCGGGGACAGCTCCTACGAGCAGTACTTC. It is translated as CASSFRGDSSYEQYF. The full variable domain, rest sourced from reference TRBV7-2 and TRBJ2-7, is GAGVSQSPSNKVTEKGKDVELRCDPISGHTALYWYRQSLGQGLEFLIYFQGNSAPDKSGLPSDRFSAERTGGSVSTLTIQRTQQEDSAVYLCASSFRGDSSYEQYFGPGTRLTVT.

The chain has TRBV19 and TRBJ1-1, with D tentatively TRBD1 (5 bases). This CDR3 contains 14 residues. Germline V CDR1 and CDR2: LNHDA, SQIVND (reference sequence). Trimming took 0 bases from V and 10 from J, leaving 15 bases between them. CDR3 residues: CASSIDLRGGRAFF. The CDR3 DNA sequence: TGTGCCAGTAGTATAGATCTTAGGGGAGGGCGAGCTTTCTTT.

The chain has TRBV6-6 and TRBJ2-7; 10 bases agree with TRBD1. The V and J ends lost 10 bases and 1 base, in that order; junction bases with no gene match: 7. Germline CDR1 MNHNY, CDR2 SVGAGI (reference sequence). The CDR3 length is 14 residues. CDR3 in DNA: TGTGCCACCAACGGGGGACAGGGGTCCTACGAGCAGTACTTC. It codes for CATNGGQGSYEQYF.

This clone has more than one count but fewer than ten. The rearrangement links TRBV15 to TRBJ2-7; TRBD1 matches 7 bases. CDR1 LNHNV and CDR2 YYDKDF come from the germline V gene (reference sequence). V dropped 0 bases and J dropped 2; count of bases not matched to a gene: 4. The CDR3 loop spans 15 amino acids. The CDR3 DNA follows: TGTGCCACCAGCAGAGAGCAGGGGGATACCTACGAGCAGTACTTC. Its translation: CATSREQGDTYEQYF.

The chain combines TRBV15 with TRBJ2-4, with 7 bases that match TRBD1. Germline-derived CDR1 and CDR2 are LNHNV and YYDKDF (reference sequence). V gave up 4 bases and J gave up 0 bases; unmatched junction bases: 6. This CDR3 is built from 16 residues. CDR3 DNA: TGTGCCACCAGCAAGCCGGGACAGCTAGCCAAAAACATTCAGTACTTC. Protein: CATSKPGQLAKNIQYF.

The chain combines TRBV19 with TRBJ2-2; weak D call: TRBD2 (6 bases). The CDR3 extends over 18 amino acids. Trimming took off 3 bases at V and 4 bases at J, with 21 bases between the two ends. Germline lookup yields CDR1 LNHDA and CDR2 SQIVND (reference sequence). CDR3 in DNA: TGTGCCAGTAGTATCAGGAGTGGCGGGGTAAAATTCACCGGGGAGCTGTTTTTT. It specifies CASSIRSGGVKFTGELFF.

The chain uses TRBV3-1 (or the pseudogene TRBV3-2) and TRBJ1-1; no firm D call. Per germline, CDR1 LGHDT and CDR2 YNNKEL (reference sequence). With 4 bases removed from V and 7 bases from J, the gap between germline ends came to 25 bases. The CDR3 is 17 residues long. CDR3 loop: CASSPPWQIPMSFEAFF. Written as DNA, the CDR3 is TGTGCCAGCAGCCCCCCTTGGCAGATACCTATGAGCTTTGAAGCTTTCTTT.

This clone occurred once. The chain uses TRBV11-2 and TRBJ2-7; 10 nucleotides agree with TRBD2. The CDR3 has 17 amino acids. V lost 2 bases and J lost 4; bases outside the gene matches: 11. Germline V gene data show CDR1 as SGHAT and CDR2 as FQNNGV. This chain's CDR3 is CASSLRSGTSEGYEQYF. CDR3 coding DNA: TGTGCCAGCAGCTTAAGGTCCGGGACTAGCGAGGGGTACGAGCAGTACTTC.

The chain is built from TRBV3-1 (or the pseudogene TRBV3-2) and TRBJ2-3; TRBD2 aligns across 11 bases. The CDR3 length is 16 residues. With 3 bases clipped from V and 6 bases from J, the junction kept 8 bases outside the gene matches. The germline V gene has CDR1 LGHDT and CDR2 YNNKEL (reference sequence). The chain's CDR3 is CASSQGFSGGADTQYF. In DNA form, the CDR3 reads TGTGCCAGCAGCCAGGGCTTTAGCGGGGGGGCGGATACGCAGTATTTT.

This clone was recorded a few times. The chain carries TRBV5-6 and TRBJ1-2; TRBD1 aligns across 7 bases. Germline loops: CDR1 SGHDT, CDR2 YYEEEE. This CDR3 is 16 amino acids long. Trimming took 1 base from V and 8 from J; bases not matched to a gene: 14. CDR3 sequence: CASSLQGIGGRRGYTF. The CDR3 nucleotides are TGTGCCAGCAGCTTGCAAGGGATAGGGGGCAGGAGGGGCTACACCTTC.

The gene calls are TRBV12-3 or TRBV12-4 and TRBJ1-2; D remains unclear. This CDR3 is 13 amino acids long. V dropped 3 bases and J dropped 7 bases, with 12 bases sitting between them. CDR3 nucleotide sequence: TGTGCCAGCAGTTTGTCGGGGATCGGTGGCTACACCTTC. Protein sequence: CASSLSGIGGYTF.

The V gene is TRBV14, the J gene TRBJ2-1, with D unresolved. The CDR3 has 14 residues. The V and J ends lost 2 bases and 4 bases respectively, with 9 bases between them. The germline CDR1 and CDR2 sequences are SGHDN and FVKESK. The CDR3 DNA sequence: TGTGCCAGCAGCCAACGAACAGTTTACAATGAGCAGTTCTTC. Amino acids: CASSQRTVYNEQFF.

V usage is TRBV6-2 or TRBV6-3 and J usage is TRBJ1-3; D is unresolved. The CDR3 runs 13 residues. Looked up from germline, CDR1 is MNHEY and CDR2 is SVGEGT. V gave up 11 bases and J gave up 0 bases, with 11 bases separating them. CDR3 bases: TGTGCCGGCCGTTACGTCTCTGGAAACACCATATATTTT. This gives the protein CAGRYVSGNTIYF.

Written as DNA, the CDR3 is TGTGCCAGCTCACCCGTTGATTCAGGGGGGCGCGGAAACACCATATATTTT. It is translated as CASSPVDSGGRGNTIYF. The chain recombines TRBV18 with TRBJ1-3; 7 positions agree with TRBD1. V lost 3 bases and J lost 4; bases outside the gene matches: 12. Looked up from germline, CDR1 is KGHSH and CDR2 is LQKENI. The CDR3 extends over 17 amino acids.

The CDR3 DNA is TGTGCCAGCAGCTTAGCAACAGGGACCAATCAGCCCCAGCATTTT. Translation gives CASSLATGTNQPQHF. The chain is built from TRBV7-2 and TRBJ1-5; D is possibly TRBD1 (6 bases). The germline V gene encodes CDR1 SGHTA and CDR2 FQGNSA. The CDR3 spans 15 residues. Trimming removed 0 bases at V and 3 bases at J, with 9 bases between.

The chain recombines TRBV7-2 with TRBJ1-2; 9 nucleotides agree with TRBD1. Germline CDR1 SGHTA, CDR2 FQGNSA. V shed 5 bases, J shed 5 bases, and the junction held 12 bases outside the gene matches. The CDR3 contains 16 residues. The CDR3 DNA follows: TGTGCCAGCAGCCTAAGAACAGGGGGCGAATCTTATGGCTACACCTTC. Its protein product is CASSLRTGGESYGYTF.